This T cell receptor beta chain was obtained from a study of cytomegalovirus exposure and HLA in healthy donors (dated by TCRdb to the late 2010s). Context from the whole study: An earlier analysis of about 530 of the donors reported over 250 Gb of sequence data and around 100 million unique TCR beta sequences obtained from about 200 million T cells. Roughly 300 gigabases of sequencing data and tens of millions of unique TCR sequences were included in an early release covering about 700 HLA-typed donors. Among the approximately 400 genotyped donors, around 81% belonged to the genetic ancestry cluster associated with self-reported Caucasian donors. The study aimed to test whether cataloging public T cell receptors could reveal signatures of past pathogen exposure. The study used immunosequencing to profile the T cell repertoires of about 670 subjects and linked those repertoires to cytomegalovirus serostatus. In addition to the first cohort of 650 to 800 subjects, a separate validation cohort of about 120 different subjects was used. To predict cytomegalovirus infection status, the study brought together high-throughput TCR immunosequencing, statistical association of individual TCRs with disease status, and machine learning. To study patterns of TCR occurrence, a later analysis re-analyzed previously published TCR beta repertoires from 666 donors and added high-resolution HLA genotyping. The later analysis used no new phenotypic data to find candidate immune exposures, relying instead on TCR beta sequences and their occurrence across donors. To decide whether each TCR beta V gene segment behaved as functional or pseudogenic, an earlier analysis of approximately 590 of the donors relied on high-throughput TCR beta sequencing. Donor age, sex, ethnicity and CMV serostatus were compiled alongside the repertoire data. Genome-wide SNP genotypes for about 60% of the roughly 700 donors were used in a later genetic analysis, which treated that subset as a discovery cohort. All discovery cohort repertoires had been generated using a single sequencing platform. Class I and class II HLA loci were covered by the typing at four-digit resolution. The number of donors typed differed by locus, with roughly 620-640 for A, B, C, DRB1 and DQB1, roughly 520 for DQA1, 600 to 610 for DPA1, and roughly 450 for DPB1. About 5 DR-DQ haplotypes were handled as single units for association and clustering, since linkage in the cohort was strong. On average, 235,054 unique TCR beta nucleotide sequences were sequenced per donor among a few hundred genotyped donors of the cohort, with roughly 19% of those sequences being non-productive.

In total, about 650 healthy bone marrow donors made up the cohort. At the time of sampling, every cohort member was nominally healthy, though immune exposures that went unrecorded were likely present. The donor was CMV seronegative and belonged to the group of around 400 seronegative cohort members. Each donor provided a peripheral blood sample, and peripheral blood mononuclear cells were used for TCR beta sequencing. The Qiagen DNeasy Blood Extraction Kit was used to extract genomic DNA from the blood cell samples. What the study reported, not specific to this receptor: The presence/absence analyses assumed that sequencing depth was roughly uniform across donors, and that assumption may not be true. CMV serostatus was the only immune exposure information available for the cohort. According to a later analysis, most CMV-associated TCR beta chains appeared to be HLA-restricted, and the HLA associations seemed to be driven largely by CMV exposure. In vitro tests confirmed that three of the cytomegalovirus-associated TCR beta chains recognize cytomegalovirus antigens. An association between a missense DCLRE1C variant and V-gene and J-gene trimming of TCR beta chains was found in a later genetic analysis and replicated in an independent cohort. According to the authors, the approach could potentially be generalized to other disease states and immunological phenotypes. Most TCR sequences were observed very rarely across donors, whereas some public TCRs were present in many individuals. A further reported finding was that TCR beta sequences accurately predicted the HLA-A and HLA-B alleles for most subjects in the first cohort. The study gave a list of under 200 TCR beta chains associated with cytomegalovirus. A cluster of highly shared sequence variants was judged likely to be a technical artifact of the sequencing pipeline. A later analysis associated 16,951 TCR beta sequences with specific HLA alleles at a false discovery rate of 0.05. Because HLA typing was unavailable for some donors at each locus, only the typed subset was used in association tests. An earlier analysis of approximately 500 of the donors showed that most TCR beta V segments appeared in productive rearrangements either about 87% or about 30% of the time, which broadly matched IMGT annotations. Some IMGT-functional V segments, including TRBV6-2 and TRBV6-3, could not be distinguished by the 87-base-pair reads and were therefore excluded. When HLA alleles, especially DR and DQ, strongly co-occurred, TCR associations were difficult to assign to individual alleles. In a later analysis, several top co-occurrence clusters were reported to appear linked to parvovirus B19, influenza, CMV and Epstein-Barr virus. This cohort had only TCR beta chains sequenced, and the lack of alpha or paired-chain data limited which features could be detected. The earlier analysis of about 600 of the donors excluded roughly 17 rarely observed V segments, including chromosome 9 orphons, because counts were too low. Cytomegalovirus status was reported to be diagnosed by the classifier with high specificity and sensitivity in both the original and validation cohorts. Compared with equally common non-associated chains, HLA-associated TCR beta chains in a later analysis were more clonally expanded and had lower generation probabilities. Compared with the roughly 670-donor mean, donors in an Asian-associated ancestry cluster had fewer N-insertions in productive TCRs, according to a later genetic analysis. A later analysis found that TCR association rates varied across HLA loci, with DRB1 alleles showing the most associated TCRs and HLA-C alleles the fewest. Correlated functional status among segregating V segments might be attributable to linkage disequilibrium, but an unknown experimental factor could not be ruled out.

Notes on this clone: Its antigen remains undetermined. No clone much larger than this one lies a single base away; base qualities are absent.

The method was the immunoSEQ multiplex PCR assay. A mixture of 60 forward primers for TCR Vbeta segments and 13 reverse primers for TCR Jbeta segments was used in the multiplex PCR. A multiplex PCR assay on genomic DNA amplified the CDR3 region of rearranged TCR beta genes. Amplified TCR beta libraries were sequenced as 87-base-pair reads on the Illumina HiSeq System. The original methods were these. In a later analysis, some 80 million unique TCR beta chains were counted across the approximately 640 repertoires, and around 10 million of these chains were shared by at least two donors. A nearest-neighbor algorithm error-corrected the raw reads and collapsed the reads into unique sequences, merging closely related sequences to remove PCR and sequencing errors. V, D and J gene segments were assigned by aligning CDR3 sequences to IMGT reference sequences. For a sequence to be retained, a match of at least six nucleotides was required to both a V gene segment and a J gene segment. A rearrangement counted as productive if the CDR3 had no stop codons and remained in frame with V and J, and every other rearrangement counted as non-productive. CDR3 was defined by IMGT convention, running from the second conserved V-encoded cysteine to the conserved J-encoded phenylalanine. The earlier analysis of 587 of the donors excluded sequences that lacked an unambiguous match to a single V gene segment. An earlier analysis of 500 to 700 of the donors classified V segments as functional when productive rearrangements were above 56.7% and as segregating when the standard deviation between donors was above 5%. A statistical classification framework was built for diagnosing cytomegalovirus status from the catalog of TCR beta chain sequences. V and J gene assignment, in a later analysis, came from comparing TCR nucleotide sequences with IMGT/GENE-DB human TR gene sequences. Using the TCRdist pipeline, a later analysis assigned CDR3 sequences along with most-parsimonious VDJ recombination scenarios. In a later analysis, every TCR beta chain was defined by the combination of its CDR3 amino acid sequence and its V-gene family, and reads without a unique V-gene family were dropped. To address suspected cross-contamination and a sequencing artifact, a later analysis removed approximately 590 highly shared, low-generation-probability nucleotide sequences. In a later analysis, a clonal expansion index for each public chain was calculated from normalized within-repertoire ranks of inferred template counts. In a later analysis, generation probabilities were computed with a VDJ recombination model fitted to out-of-frame rearrangements, and the resulting probabilities were checked against IGoR. In a later analysis, TCR-TCR, TCR-HLA and TCR-CMV co-occurrence was scored with hypergeometric tests, and a repertoire-size bias correction was applied to TCR pairs. False discovery rates were estimated in a later analysis by permuting HLA or CMV assignments 20 times. A later analysis grouped co-occurring TCRs with DBSCAN, adding TCRdist sequence similarity when clustering within HLA-allele-positive subsets. For co-occurrence clustering, repertoires with fewer than 30,000 or more than 120,000 public chains were excluded, along with about five repertoires with anomalous nucleotide sharing. TCRdb carries this immuneACCESS record with in-frame sequences only. Its versions omit some clonotypes, under half of them owing to an unresolved V gene in the studies checked, with the rest unexplained. V and J calls and clone size are copied from that table; D and trimming were computed from the DNA. A total of under 200,000 clones appear in this sample, 79% of them only once. The ten largest clonotypes hold about 2.5% of the sample.

Trimming at the junction amounts to 8 bases on V and 0 bases on J, and the germline ends lie 18 bases apart. Looking up the germline V gene yields CDR1 SGHRS and CDR2 YFSETQ. The CDR3 runs 17 amino acids, cysteine and phenylalanine included. Of the read, only the CDR3 DNA is kept; its 51 bases are in frame from base 1. The chain uses TRBV5-1 and TRBJ2-6, with TRBD1 tentatively as D gene (5 bases match). Sequenced: PBMCs. The receptor comes from a woman aged 45-65 years in good health and CMV-seronegative. The DNA sequence is given as TGCGCCAGTTACATCGGACATTCGAGCTCTGGGGCCAACGTCCTGACTTTC. This encodes CASYIGHSSSGANVLTF. Here the CDR3 is joined to the reference TRBV5-1 and TRBJ2-6 genes, and the full variable domain is: KAGVTQTPRYLIKTRGQQVTLSCSPISGHRSVSWYQQTPGQGLQFLFEYFSETQRNKGNFPGRFSGRQFSNSRSEMNVSTLELGDSALYLCASYIGHSSSGANVLTFGAGSRLTVL.